This T cell receptor beta chain was identified in a study of early T cells in non-severe SARS-CoV-2 infection. Study at large: Whole-blood bulk RNA, unsorted, was sequenced, and chains were unpaired. Study findings and constraints: Missing private and CD4 specificities, VDJdb matching favored anti-spike CD8 responses.

Separate cDNA molecules each had unique molecular identifiers attached to them. TCRdb called the 5' RACE reads again in MiXCR, with one record for every CDR3 protein. The repertoire includes 30,000 to 40,000 distinct CDR3 sequences, 7.1% of them detected once, and more than 10% sits in the top ten. This clonotype was found many times. No antigen is known for it. V shed 5 bases and J 1 base; nucleotides not matched to a gene: 2. The CDR3 extends over 13 amino acids. Germline assignment: CDR1 DFQATT and CDR2 SNEGSKA (reference sequence). The sequence was collected from an adult who was a healthcare worker with PCR-confirmed SARS-CoV-2 infection or an uninfected control (not recorded which). The sample in question was whole blood, obtained at baseline. The chain links TRBV20-1 to TRBJ1-1; 9 nucleotides agree with TRBD1. The CDR3 reads CSAGTGKNTEAFF. CDR3 coding DNA: TGCAGTGCTGGGACAGGGAAGAACACTGAAGCTTTCTTT.